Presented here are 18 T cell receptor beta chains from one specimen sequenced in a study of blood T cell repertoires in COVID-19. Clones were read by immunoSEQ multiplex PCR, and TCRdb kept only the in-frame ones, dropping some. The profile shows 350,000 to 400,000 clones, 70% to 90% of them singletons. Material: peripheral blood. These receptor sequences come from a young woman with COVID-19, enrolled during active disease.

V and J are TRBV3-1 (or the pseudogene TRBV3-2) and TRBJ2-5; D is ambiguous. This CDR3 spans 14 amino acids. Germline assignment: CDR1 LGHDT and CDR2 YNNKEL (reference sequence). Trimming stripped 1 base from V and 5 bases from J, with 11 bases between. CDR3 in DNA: TGTGCCAGCAGCCAAGGCGGTGCCGGGGAGACCCAGTACTTC. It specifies CASSQGGAGETQYF.

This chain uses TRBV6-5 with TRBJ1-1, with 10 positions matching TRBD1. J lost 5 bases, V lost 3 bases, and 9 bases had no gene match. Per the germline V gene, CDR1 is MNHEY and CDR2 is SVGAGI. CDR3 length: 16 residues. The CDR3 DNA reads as TGTGCCAGCAGTTATTCGCTCCGGACAGGGGGTACTGAAGCTTTCTTT. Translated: CASSYSLRTGGTEAFF.

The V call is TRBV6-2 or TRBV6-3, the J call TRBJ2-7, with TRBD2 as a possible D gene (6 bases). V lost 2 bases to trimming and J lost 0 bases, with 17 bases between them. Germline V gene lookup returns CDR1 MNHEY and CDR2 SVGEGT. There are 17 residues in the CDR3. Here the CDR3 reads CASSYVVPSAPSYEQYV. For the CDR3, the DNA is TGTGCCAGCAGTTACGTGGTCCCTAGCGCACCCTCCTACGAGCAGTACGTC.

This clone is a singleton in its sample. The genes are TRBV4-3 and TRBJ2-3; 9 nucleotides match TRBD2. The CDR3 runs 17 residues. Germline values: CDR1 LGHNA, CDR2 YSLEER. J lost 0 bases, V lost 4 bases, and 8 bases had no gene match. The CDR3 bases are TGCGCCAGCAGCCCTCAAGGACTAGCGCTGAGCACAGATACGCAGTATTTT. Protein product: CASSPQGLALSTDTQYF.

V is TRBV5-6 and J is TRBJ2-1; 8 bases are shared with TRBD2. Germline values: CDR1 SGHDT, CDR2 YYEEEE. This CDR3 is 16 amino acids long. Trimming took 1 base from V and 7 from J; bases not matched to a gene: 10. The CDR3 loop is CASSLSVGLGLNEQFF. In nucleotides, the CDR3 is TGTGCCAGCAGCTTGAGTGTGGGACTAGGGCTAAATGAGCAGTTCTTC.

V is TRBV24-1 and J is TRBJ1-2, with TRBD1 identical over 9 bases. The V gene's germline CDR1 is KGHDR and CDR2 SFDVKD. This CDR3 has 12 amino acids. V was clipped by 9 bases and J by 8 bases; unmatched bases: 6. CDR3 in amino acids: CATGTGTNGYTF. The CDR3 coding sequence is TGTGCCACCGGGACAGGGACGAACGGCTACACCTTC.

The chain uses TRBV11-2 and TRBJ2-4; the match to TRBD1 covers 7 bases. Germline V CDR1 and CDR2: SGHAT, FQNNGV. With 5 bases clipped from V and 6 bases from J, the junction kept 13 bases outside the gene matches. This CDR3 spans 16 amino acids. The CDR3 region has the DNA TGTGCCAGCAGCCCCGGTTTCCGGGACAGACCAAACATTCAGTACTTC. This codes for CASSPGFRDRPNIQYF.

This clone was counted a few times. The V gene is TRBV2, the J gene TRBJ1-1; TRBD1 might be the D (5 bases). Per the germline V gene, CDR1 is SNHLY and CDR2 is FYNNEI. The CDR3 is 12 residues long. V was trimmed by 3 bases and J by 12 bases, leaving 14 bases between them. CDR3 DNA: TGTGCCAGCAGTGATAGTGCAGGGAGGTCTTTCTTT. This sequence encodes CASSDSAGRSFF.

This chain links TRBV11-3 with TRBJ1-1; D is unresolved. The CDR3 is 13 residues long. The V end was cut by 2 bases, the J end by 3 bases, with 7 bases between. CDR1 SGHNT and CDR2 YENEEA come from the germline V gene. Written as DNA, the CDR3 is TGTGCCAGCAGCTTATACGCGGACACTGAAGCTTTCTTT. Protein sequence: CASSLYADTEAFF.

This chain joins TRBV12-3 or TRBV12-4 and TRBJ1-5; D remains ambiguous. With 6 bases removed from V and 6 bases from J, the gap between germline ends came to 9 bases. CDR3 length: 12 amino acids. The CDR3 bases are TGTGCCAGCAGACTCGGAGGTCAGCCCCAGCATTTT. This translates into CASRLGGQPQHF.

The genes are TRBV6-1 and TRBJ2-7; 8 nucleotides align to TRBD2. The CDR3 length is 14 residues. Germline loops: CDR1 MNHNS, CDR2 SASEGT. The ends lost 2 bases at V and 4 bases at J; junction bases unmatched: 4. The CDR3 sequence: CASSEFPGGYEQYF. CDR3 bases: TGTGCCAGCAGTGAATTCCCGGGGGGGTACGAGCAGTACTTC.

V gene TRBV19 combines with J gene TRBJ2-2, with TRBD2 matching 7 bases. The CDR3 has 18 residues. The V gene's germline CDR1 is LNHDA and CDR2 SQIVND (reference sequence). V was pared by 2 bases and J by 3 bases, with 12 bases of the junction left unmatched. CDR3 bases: TGTGCCAGTAGTATACCCCACAAGGGGAGGGGAGACACCGGGGAGCTGTTTTTT. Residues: CASSIPHKGRGDTGELFF.

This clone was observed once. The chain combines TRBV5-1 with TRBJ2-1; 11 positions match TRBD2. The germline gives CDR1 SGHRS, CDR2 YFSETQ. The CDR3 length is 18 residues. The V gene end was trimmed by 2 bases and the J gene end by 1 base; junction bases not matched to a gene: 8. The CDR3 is CASSFGLAGGVSYNEQFF. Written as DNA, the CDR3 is TGCGCCAGCAGCTTCGGGCTAGCGGGAGGAGTTTCCTACAATGAGCAGTTCTTC.

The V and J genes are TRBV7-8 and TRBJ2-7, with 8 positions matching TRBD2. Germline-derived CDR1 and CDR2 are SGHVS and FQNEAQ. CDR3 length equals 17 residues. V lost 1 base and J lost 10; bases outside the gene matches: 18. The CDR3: CASSLERVGSGRSSQYV. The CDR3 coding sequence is TGTGCCAGCAGCTTAGAGAGGGTGGGGAGCGGGAGAAGTTCTCAGTACGTC.

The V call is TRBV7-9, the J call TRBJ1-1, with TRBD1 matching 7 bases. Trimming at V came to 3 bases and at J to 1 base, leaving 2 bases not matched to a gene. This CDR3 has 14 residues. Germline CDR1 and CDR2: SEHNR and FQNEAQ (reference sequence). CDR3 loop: CASSLGQWNTEAFF. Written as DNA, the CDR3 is TGTGCCAGCAGCTTGGGACAGTGGAACACTGAAGCTTTCTTT.

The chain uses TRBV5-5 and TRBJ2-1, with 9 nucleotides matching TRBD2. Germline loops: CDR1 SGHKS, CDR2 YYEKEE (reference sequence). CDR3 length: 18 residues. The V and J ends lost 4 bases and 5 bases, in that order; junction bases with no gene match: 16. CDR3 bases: TGTGCCAGCAGCCCCTGGTTTAGCGGGGGCCGTGGGGACAATGAGCAGTTCTTC. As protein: CASSPWFSGGRGDNEQFF.

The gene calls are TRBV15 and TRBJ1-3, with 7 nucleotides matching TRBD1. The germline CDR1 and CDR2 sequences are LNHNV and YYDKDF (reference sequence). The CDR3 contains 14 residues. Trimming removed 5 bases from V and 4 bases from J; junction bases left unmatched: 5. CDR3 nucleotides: TGTGCCACCAGCCCCGGGACAGCCGGAAACACCATATATTTT. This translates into CATSPGTAGNTIYF.

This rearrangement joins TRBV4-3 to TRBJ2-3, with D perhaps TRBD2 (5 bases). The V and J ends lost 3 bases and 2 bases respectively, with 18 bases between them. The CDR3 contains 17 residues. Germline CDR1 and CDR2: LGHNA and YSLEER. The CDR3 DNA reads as TGCGCCAGCAGCCAGGACGGGATCGTGGGCCCCACAGATACGCAGTATTTT. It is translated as CASSQDGIVGPTDTQYF.